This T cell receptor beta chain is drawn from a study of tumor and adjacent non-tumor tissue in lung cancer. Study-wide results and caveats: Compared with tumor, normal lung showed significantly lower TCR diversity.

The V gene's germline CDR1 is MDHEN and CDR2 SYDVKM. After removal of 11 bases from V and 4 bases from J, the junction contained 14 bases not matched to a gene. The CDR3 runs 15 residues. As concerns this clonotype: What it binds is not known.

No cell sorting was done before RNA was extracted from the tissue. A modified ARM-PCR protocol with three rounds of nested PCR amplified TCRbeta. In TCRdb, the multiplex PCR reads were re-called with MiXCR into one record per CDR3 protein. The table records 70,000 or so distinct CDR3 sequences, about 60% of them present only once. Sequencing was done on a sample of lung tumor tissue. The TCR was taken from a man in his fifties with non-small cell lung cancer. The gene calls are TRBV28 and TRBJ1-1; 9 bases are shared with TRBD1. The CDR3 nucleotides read TGTGCCGGCAATCTACAGGGGGCTTGGGGCACTGAAGCTTTCTTT. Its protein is CAGNLQGAWGTEAFF.